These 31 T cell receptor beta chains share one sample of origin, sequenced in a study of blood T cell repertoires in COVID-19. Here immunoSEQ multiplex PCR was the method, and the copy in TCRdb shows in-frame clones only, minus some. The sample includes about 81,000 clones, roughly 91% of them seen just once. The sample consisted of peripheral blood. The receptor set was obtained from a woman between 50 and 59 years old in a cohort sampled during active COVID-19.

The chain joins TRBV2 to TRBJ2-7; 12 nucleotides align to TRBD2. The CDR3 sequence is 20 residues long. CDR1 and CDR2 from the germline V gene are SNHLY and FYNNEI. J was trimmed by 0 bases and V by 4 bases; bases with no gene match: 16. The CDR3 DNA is TGTGCCAGCAGTGTACAGTCCGGGACTAGCGGGCCTCTTTTCTCCTACGAGCAGTACTTC. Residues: CASSVQSGTSGPLFSYEQYF. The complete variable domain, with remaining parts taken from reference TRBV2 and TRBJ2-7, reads EPEVTQTPSHQVTQMGQEVILRCVPISNHLYFYWYRQILGQKVEFLVSFYNNEISEKSEIFDDQFSVERPDGSNFTLKIRSTKLEDSAMYFCASSVQSGTSGPLFSYEQYFGPGTRLTVT.

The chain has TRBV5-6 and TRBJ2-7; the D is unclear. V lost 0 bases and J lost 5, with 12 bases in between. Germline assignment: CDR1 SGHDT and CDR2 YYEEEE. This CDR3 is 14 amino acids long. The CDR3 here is CASSLVWANHEQYF. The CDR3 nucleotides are TGTGCCAGCAGCTTGGTATGGGCAAACCACGAGCAGTACTTC.

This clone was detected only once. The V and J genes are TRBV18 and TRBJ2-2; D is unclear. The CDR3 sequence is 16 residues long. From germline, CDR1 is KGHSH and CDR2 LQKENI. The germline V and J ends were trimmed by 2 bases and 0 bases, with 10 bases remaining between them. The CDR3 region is CASSPYTAANTGELFF. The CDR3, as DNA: TGTGCCAGCTCACCATATACAGCCGCGAACACCGGGGAGCTGTTTTTT.

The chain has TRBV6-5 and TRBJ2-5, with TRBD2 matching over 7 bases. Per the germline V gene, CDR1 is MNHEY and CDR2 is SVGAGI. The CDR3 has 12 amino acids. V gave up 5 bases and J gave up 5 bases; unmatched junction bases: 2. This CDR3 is CASSSGVETQYF. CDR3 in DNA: TGTGCCAGCAGTAGCGGGGTGGAGACCCAGTACTTC.

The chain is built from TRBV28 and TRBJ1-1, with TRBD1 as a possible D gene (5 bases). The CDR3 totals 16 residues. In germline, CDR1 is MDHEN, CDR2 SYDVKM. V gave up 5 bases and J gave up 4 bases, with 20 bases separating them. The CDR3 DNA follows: TGTGCCAGCAGTCCATCCGGGGGGGGACTGGGCACTGAAGCTTTCTTT. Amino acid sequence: CASSPSGGGLGTEAFF.

The CDR3, as DNA: TGCGCCAGCAGCCCTGCTACTACTCCGACTGGGCCCCAGCATTTT. Its protein is CASSPATTPTGPQHF. The J gene is TRBJ1-5, the V gene TRBV4-1, with D hard to call. CDR3 length equals 15 residues. The V gene's germline CDR1 is MGHRA and CDR2 YSYEKL. Trimming cost V 4 bases and J 9 bases, with 19 bases left between them.

CDR3 sequence (DNA): TGTGCCAGTAGCCTCCGGGACAGATTTTACACCTTC. Protein product: CASSLRDRFYTF. This chain uses TRBV19 with TRBJ1-2, with 7 bases aligning to TRBD1. Per the germline V gene, CDR1 is LNHDA and CDR2 is SQIVND (reference sequence). With 6 bases clipped from V and 11 bases from J, the junction kept 9 bases outside the gene matches. The CDR3 runs to 12 residues. The entire variable domain, with the rest obtained from reference TRBV19 and TRBJ1-2, is as follows: DGGITQSPKYLFRKEGQNVTLSCEQNLNHDAMYWYRQDPGQGLRLIYYSQIVNDFQKGDIAEGYSVSREKKESFPLTVTSAQKNPTAFYLCASSLRDRFYTFGSGTRLTVV.

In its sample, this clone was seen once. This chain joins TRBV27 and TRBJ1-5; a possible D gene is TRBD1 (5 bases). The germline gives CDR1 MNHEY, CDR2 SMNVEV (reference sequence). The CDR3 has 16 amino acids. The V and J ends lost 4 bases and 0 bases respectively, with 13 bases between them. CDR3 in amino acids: CASSSAGPYSNQPQHF. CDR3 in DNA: TGTGCCAGCAGTTCGGCAGGGCCCTATAGCAATCAGCCCCAGCATTTT.

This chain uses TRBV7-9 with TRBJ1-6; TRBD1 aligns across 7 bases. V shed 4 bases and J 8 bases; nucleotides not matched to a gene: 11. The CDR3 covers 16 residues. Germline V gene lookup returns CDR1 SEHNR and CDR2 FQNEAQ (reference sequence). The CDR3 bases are TGTGCCAGCAGCTCCTCCGGGACAGCCCCGGATTCACCCCTCCACTTT. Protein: CASSSSGTAPDSPLHF. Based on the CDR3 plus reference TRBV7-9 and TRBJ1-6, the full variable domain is DTGVSQNPRHKITKRGQNVTFRCDPISEHNRLYWYRQTLGQGPEFLTYFQNEAQLEKSRLLSDRFSAERPKGSFSTLEIQRTEQGDSAMYLCASSSSGTAPDSPLHFGNGTRLTVT.

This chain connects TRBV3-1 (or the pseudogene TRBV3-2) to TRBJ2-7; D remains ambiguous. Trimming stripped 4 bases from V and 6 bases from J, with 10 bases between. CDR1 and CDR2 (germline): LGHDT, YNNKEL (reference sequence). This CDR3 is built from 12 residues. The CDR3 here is CASSPRSLEQYF. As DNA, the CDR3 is TGTGCCAGCAGCCCCCGGTCTCTCGAGCAGTACTTC.

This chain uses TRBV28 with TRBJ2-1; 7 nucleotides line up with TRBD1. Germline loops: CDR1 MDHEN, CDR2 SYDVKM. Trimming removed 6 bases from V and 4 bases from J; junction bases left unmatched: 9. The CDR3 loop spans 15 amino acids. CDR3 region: CASREGTEKYNEQFF. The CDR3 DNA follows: TGTGCCAGCAGGGAAGGGACAGAGAAATACAATGAGCAGTTCTTC.

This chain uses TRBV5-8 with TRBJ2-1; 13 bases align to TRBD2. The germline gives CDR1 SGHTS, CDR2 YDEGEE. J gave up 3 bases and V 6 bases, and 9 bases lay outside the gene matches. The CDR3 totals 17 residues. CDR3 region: CASKPRTSGRSYNEQFF. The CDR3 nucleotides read TGTGCCAGCAAACCTAGGACTAGCGGGAGAAGCTACAATGAGCAGTTCTTC.

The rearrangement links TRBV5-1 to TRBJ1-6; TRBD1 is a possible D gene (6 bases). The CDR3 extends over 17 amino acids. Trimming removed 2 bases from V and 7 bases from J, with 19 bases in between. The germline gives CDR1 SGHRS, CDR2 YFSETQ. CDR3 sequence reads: CASSFGEGHPLNSPLHF. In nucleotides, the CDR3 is TGCGCCAGCAGCTTTGGTGAGGGACACCCTTTGAATTCACCCCTCCACTTT.

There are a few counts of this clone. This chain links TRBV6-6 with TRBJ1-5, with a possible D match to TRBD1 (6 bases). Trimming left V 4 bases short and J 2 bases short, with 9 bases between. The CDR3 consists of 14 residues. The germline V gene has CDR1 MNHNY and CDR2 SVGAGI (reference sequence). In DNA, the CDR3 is TGTGCCAGCAGTTTGTCAGGGGGCAATCAGCCCCAGCATTTT. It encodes CASSLSGGNQPQHF.

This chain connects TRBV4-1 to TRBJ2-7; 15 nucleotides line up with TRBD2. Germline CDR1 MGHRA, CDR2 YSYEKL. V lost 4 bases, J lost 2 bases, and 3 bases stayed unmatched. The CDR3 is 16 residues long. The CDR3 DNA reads TGCGCCAGCAGCCGGGGACTAGCGGGAGGTCCCTACGAGCAGTACTTC. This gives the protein CASSRGLAGGPYEQYF.

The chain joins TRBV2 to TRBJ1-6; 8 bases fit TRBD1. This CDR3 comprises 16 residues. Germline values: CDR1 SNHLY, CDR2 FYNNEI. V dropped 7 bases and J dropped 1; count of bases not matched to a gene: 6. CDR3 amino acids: CASKDRGSSYNSPLHF. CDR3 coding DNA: TGTGCCAGCAAAGACAGGGGATCATCCTATAATTCACCCCTCCACTTT.

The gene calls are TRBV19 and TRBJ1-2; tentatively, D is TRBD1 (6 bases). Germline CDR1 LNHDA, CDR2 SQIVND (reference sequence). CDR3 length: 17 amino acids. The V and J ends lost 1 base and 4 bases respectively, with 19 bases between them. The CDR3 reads CASSIAQQGRRGYGYTF. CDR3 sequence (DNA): TGTGCCAGTAGTATAGCCCAGCAGGGGAGAAGGGGCTATGGCTACACCTTC.

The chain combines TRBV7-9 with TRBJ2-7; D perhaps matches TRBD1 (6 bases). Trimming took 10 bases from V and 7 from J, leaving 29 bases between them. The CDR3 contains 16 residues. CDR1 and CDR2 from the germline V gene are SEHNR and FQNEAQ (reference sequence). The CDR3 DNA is TGTGCCACGGTCACGGGGACATCGCACTCGGGAAGGGAGCAGTACTTC. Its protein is CATVTGTSHSGREQYF. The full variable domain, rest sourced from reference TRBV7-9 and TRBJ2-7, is DTGVSQNPRHKITKRGQNVTFRCDPISEHNRLYWYRQTLGQGPEFLTYFQNEAQLEKSRLLSDRFSAERPKGSFSTLEIQRTEQGDSAMYLCATVTGTSHSGREQYFGPGTRLTVT.

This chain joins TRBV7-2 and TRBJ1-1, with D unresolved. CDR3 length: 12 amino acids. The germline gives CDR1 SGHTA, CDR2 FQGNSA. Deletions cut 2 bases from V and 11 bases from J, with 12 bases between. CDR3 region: CASSLMVSGAFF. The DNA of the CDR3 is TGTGCCAGCAGCTTAATGGTCAGCGGGGCTTTCTTT. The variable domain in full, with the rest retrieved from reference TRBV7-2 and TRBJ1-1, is GAGVSQSPSNKVTEKGKDVELRCDPISGHTALYWYRQSLGQGLEFLIYFQGNSAPDKSGLPSDRFSAERTGGSVSTLTIQRTQQEDSAVYLCASSLMVSGAFFGQGTRLTVV.

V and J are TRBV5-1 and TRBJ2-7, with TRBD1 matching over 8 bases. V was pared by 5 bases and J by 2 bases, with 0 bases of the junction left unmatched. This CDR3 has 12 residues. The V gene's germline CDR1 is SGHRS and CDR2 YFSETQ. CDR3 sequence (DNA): TGCGCCAGCAGACAGGGGGCCTACGAGCAGTACTTC. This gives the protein CASRQGAYEQYF.

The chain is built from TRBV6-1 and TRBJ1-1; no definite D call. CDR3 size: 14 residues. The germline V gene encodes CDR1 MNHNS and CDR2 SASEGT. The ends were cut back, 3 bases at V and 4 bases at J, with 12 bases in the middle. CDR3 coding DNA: TGTGCCAGCAGTGAGAATCTAGGAATCACTGAAGCTTTCTTT. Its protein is CASSENLGITEAFF.

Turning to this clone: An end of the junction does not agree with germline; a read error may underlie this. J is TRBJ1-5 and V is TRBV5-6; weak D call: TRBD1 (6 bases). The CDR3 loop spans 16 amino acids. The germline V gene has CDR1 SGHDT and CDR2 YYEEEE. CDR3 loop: CTSSLGRGGWNQPQHF. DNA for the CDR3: TGTACCAGCAGCTTGGGTAGAGGGGGATGGAATCAGCCCCAGCATTTT.

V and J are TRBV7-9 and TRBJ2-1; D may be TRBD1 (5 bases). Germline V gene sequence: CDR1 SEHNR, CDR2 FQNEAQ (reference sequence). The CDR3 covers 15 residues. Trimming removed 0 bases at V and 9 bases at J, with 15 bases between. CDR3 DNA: TGTGCCAGCAGCTTAGCGATGACAGTATTTAGTGAGCAGTTCTTC. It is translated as CASSLAMTVFSEQFF.

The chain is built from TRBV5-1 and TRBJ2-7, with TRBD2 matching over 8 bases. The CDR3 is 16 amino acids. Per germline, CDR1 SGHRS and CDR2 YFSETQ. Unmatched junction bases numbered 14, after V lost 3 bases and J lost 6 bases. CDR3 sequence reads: CASSSTTSSGGPEQYF. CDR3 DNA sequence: TGCGCCAGCAGCTCTACCACCAGTTCGGGGGGGCCCGAGCAGTACTTC.

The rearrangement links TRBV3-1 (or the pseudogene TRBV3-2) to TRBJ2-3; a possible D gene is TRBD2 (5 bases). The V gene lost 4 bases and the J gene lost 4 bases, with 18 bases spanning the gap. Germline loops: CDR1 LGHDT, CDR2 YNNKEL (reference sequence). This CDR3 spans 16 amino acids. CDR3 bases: TGTGCCAGCAGCCCATGGATTTGGGCGGAGGCAGATACGCAGTATTTT. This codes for CASSPWIWAEADTQYF.

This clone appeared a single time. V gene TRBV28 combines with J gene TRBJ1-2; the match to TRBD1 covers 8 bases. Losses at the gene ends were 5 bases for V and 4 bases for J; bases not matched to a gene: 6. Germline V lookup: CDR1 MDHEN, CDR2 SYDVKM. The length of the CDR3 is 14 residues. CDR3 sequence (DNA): TGTGCCAGCAGTCTCGGACAGGGTGGCTATGGCTACACCTTC. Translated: CASSLGQGGYGYTF.

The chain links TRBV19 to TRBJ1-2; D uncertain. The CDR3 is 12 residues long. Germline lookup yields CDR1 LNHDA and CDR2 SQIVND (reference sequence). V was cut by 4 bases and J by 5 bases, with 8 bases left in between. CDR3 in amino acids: CASSRAAYGYTF. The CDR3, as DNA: TGTGCCAGTAGTAGGGCCGCGTATGGCTACACCTTC.

In DNA, the CDR3 is TGTGCCAGCAGCATAGGACTAGCGGGGGACTGGGAGCAGTACTTC. Translating gives CASSIGLAGDWEQYF. The rearrangement links TRBV11-2 to TRBJ2-7; TRBD2 aligns across 13 bases. The ends lost 5 bases at V and 7 bases at J; junction bases unmatched: 8. The CDR3 is made up of 15 amino acids. From germline, CDR1 is SGHAT and CDR2 FQNNGV.

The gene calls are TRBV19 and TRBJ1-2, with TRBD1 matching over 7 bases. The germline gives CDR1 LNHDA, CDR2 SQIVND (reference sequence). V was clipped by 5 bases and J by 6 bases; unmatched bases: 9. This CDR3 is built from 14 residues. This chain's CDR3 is CASSGRDRTNGYTF. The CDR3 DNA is TGTGCCAGTAGTGGAAGGGACAGAACAAATGGCTACACCTTC.

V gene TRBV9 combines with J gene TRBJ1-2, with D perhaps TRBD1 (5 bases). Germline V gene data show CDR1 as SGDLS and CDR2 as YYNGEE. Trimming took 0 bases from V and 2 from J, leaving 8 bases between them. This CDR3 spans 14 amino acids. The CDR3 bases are TGTGCCAGCAGCGTAGGTCGGGGGAACTATGGCTACACCTTC. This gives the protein CASSVGRGNYGYTF.

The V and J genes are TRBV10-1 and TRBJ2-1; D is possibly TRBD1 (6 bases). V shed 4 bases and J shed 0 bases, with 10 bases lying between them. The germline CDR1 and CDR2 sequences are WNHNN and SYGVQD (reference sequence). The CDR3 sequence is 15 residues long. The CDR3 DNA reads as TGCGCCAGCAGTGTTAGCAGGGGCTCCTACAATGAGCAGTTCTTC. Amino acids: CASSVSRGSYNEQFF.